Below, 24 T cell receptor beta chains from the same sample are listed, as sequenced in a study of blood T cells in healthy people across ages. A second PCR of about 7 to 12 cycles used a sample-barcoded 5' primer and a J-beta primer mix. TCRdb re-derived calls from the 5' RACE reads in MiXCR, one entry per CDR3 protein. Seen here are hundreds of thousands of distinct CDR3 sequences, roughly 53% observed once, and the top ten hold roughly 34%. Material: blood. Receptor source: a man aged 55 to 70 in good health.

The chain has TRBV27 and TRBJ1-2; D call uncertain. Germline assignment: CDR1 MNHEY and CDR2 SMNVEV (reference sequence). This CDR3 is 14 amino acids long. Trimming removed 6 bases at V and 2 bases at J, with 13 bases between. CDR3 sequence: CASREVGGNYGYTF. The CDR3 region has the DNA TGTGCCAGCAGGGAGGTGGGCGGCAACTATGGCTACACCTTC.

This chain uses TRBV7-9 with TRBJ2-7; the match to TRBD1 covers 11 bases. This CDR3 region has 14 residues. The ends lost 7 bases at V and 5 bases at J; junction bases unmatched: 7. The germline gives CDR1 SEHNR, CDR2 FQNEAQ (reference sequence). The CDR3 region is CASTVGTGGDEQYF. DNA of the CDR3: TGTGCCAGCACCGTTGGGACAGGGGGGGACGAGCAGTACTTC.

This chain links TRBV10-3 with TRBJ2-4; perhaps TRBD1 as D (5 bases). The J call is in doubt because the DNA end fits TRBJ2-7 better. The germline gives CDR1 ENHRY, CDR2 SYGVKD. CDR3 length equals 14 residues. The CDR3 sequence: CATKGYAPTYEQYF. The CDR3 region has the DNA TGTGCCACCAAGGGGTACGCTCCTACCTACGAGCAGTACTTC.

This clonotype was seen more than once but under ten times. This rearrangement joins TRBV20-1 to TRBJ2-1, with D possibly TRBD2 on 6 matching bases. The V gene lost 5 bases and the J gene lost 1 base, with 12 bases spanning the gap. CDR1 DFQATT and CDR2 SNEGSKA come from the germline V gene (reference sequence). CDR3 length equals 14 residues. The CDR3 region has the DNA TGCAGTGCTGACCCCGGGACTTCCTACAATGAGCAGTTCTTC. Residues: CSADPGTSYNEQFF.

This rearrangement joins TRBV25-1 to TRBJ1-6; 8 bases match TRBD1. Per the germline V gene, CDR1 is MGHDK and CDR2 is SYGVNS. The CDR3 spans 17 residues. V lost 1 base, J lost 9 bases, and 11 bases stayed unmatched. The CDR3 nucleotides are TGTGCCAGCAGTGAATTAAGGACAGGGCTCTTGGGTTCACCCCTCCACTTT. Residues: CASSELRTGLLGSPLHF.

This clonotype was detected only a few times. CDR3 sequence reads: CASSFDRYTEAFF. The CDR3 nucleotides read TGCGCCAGCAGCTTCGACAGATACACTGAAGCTTTCTTT. The rearrangement joins TRBV4-1 to TRBJ1-1, with D possibly matching TRBD1 (5 bases). CDR1 MGHRA and CDR2 YSYEKL come from the germline V gene. Trimming removed 5 bases at V and 3 bases at J, with 10 bases between. This CDR3 is 13 amino acids long.

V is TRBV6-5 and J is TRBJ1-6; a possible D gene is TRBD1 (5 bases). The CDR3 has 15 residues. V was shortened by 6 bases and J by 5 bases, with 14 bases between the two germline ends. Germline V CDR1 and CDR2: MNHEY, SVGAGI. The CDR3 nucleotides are TGTGCCAGCAGGAAAAAGCAGGGTAATAATTCACCCCTCCACTTT. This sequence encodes CASRKKQGNNSPLHF.

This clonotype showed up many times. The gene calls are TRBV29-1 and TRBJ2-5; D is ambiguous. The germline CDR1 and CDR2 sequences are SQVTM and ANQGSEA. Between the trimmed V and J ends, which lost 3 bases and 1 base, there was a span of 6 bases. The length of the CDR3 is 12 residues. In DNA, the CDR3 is TGCAGCGTTGATCGCGGCCAAGAGACCCAGTACTTC. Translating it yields CSVDRGQETQYF.

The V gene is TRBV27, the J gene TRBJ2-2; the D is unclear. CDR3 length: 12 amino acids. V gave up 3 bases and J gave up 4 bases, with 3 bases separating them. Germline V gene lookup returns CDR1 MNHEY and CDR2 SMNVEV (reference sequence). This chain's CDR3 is CASSFLTGELFF. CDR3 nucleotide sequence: TGTGCCAGCAGTTTTCTCACCGGGGAGCTGTTTTTT.

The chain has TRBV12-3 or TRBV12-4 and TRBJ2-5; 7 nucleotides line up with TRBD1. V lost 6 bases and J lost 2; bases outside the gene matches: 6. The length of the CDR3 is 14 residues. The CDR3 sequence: CASRQDRRQETQYF. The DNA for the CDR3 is TGTGCCAGCAGGCAGGACAGGAGGCAAGAGACCCAGTACTTC.

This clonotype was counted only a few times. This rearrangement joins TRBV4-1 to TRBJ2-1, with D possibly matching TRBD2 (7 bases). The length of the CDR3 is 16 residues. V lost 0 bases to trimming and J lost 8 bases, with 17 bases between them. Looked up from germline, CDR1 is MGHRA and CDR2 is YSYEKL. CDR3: CASSQDSRGGVDEQFF. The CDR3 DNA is TGCGCCAGCAGCCAAGATTCAAGAGGGGGGGTGGATGAGCAGTTCTTC.

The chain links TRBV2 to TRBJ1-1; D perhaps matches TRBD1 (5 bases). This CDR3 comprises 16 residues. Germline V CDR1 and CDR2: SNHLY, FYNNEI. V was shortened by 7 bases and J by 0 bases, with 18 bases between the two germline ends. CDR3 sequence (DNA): TGTGCCAGCACGTGGGGACTCATTGAGTTGAACACTGAAGCTTTCTTT. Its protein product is CASTWGLIELNTEAFF.

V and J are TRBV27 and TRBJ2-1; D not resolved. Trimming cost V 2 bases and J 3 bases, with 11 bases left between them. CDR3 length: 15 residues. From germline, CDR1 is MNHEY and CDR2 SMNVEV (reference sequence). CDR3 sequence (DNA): TGTGCCAGCAGTTTAGCAGACCACCTCTACAATGAGCAGTTCTTC. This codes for CASSLADHLYNEQFF.

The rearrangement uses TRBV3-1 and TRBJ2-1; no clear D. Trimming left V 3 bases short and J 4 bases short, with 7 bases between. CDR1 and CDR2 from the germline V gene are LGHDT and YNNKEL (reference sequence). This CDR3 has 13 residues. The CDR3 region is CASSHNGYNEQFF. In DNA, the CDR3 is TGTGCCAGCAGCCATAACGGATACAATGAGCAGTTCTTC.

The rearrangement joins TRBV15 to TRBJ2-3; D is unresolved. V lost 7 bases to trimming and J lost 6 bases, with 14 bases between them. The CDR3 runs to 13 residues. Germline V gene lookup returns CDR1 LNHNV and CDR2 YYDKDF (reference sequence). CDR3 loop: CATTYRLADTQYF. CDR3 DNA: TGTGCCACCACCTACCGGTTGGCTGATACGCAGTATTTT. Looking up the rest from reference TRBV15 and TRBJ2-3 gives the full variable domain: DAMVIQNPRYQVTQFGKPVTLSCSQTLNHNVMYWYQQKSSQAPKLLFHYYDKDFNNEADTPDNFQSRRPNTSFCFLDIRSPGLGDTAMYLCATTYRLADTQYFGPGTRLTVL.

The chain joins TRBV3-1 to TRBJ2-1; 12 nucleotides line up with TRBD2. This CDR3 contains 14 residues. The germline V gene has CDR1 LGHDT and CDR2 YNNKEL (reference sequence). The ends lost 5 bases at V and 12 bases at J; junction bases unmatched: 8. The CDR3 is CASSSTSGGARQFF. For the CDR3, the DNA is TGTGCCAGCAGCTCGACTAGCGGGGGAGCCAGGCAGTTCTTC.

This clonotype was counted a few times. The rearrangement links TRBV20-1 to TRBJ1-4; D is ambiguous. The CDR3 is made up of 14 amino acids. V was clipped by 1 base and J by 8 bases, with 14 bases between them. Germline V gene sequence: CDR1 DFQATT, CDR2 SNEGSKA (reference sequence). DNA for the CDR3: TGCAGTGCTAGAGGGCGGCCCTATGGGGAAAAACTGTTTTTT. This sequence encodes CSARGRPYGEKLFF.

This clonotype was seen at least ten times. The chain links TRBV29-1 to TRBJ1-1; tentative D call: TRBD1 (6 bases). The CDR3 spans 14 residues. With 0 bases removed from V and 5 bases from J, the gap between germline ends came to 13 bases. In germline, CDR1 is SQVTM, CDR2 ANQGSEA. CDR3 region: CSVEEGGRGTEAFF. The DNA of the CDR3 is TGCAGCGTTGAAGAGGGGGGGCGAGGGACTGAAGCTTTCTTT. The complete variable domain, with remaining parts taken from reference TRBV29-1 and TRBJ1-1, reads SAVISQKPSRDICQRGTSLTIQCQVDSQVTMMFWYRQQPGQSLTLIATANQGSEATYESGFVIDKFPISRPNLTFSTLTVSNMSPEDSSIYLCSVEEGGRGTEAFFGQGTRLTVV.

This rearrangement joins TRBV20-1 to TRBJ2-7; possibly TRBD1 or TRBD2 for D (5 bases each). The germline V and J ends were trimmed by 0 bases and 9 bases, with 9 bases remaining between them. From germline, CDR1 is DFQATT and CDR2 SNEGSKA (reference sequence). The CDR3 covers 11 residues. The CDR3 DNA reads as TGCAGTGCTAGAGAGGGACGTCGGCAGTACTTC. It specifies CSAREGRRQYF.

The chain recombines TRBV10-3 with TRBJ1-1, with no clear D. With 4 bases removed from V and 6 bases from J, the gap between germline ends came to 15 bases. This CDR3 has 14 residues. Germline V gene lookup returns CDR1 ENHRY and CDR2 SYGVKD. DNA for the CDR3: TGTGCCATCAGTGCGGTAAGGGAGGCCCCTGAAGCTTTCTTT. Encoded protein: CAISAVREAPEAFF.

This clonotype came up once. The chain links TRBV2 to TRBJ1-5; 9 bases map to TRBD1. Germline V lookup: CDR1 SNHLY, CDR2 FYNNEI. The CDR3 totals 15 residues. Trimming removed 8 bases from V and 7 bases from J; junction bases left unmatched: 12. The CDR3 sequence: CASHKGQGPGQPQHF. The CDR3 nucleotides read TGTGCCAGCCACAAGGGACAGGGTCCGGGGCAGCCCCAGCATTTT.

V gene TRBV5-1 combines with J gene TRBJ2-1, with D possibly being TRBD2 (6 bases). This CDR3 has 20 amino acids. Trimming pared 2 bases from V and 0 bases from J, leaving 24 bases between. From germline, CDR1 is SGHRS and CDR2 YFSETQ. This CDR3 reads CASSLPQEGSGVFSYNEQFF. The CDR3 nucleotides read TGCGCCAGCAGCTTACCCCAGGAGGGGAGTGGAGTTTTCTCCTACAATGAGCAGTTCTTC.

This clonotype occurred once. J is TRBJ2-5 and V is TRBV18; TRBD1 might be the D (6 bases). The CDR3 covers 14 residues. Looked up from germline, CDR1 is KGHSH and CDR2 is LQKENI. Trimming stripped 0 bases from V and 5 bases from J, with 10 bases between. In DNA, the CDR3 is TGTGCCAGCTCACCACCGGGACACAAGGAGACCCAGTACTTC. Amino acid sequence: CASSPPGHKETQYF.

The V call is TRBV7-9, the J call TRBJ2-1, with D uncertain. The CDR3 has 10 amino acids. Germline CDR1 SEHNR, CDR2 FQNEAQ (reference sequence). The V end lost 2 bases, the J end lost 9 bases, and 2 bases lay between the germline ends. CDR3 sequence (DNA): TGTGCCAGCAGCTTACTTGAGCAGTTCTTC. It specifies CASSLLEQFF.